The source of this T cell receptor beta chain is a study of blood T cell repertoires in COVID-19. Overall study context: The cDNA or gDNA used as material had been derived from T cells, B-cell-depleted T cells, or PBMCs.

Sequencing was performed with immunoSEQ multiplex PCR; in TCRdb, only in-frame clones are kept and a portion is missing. The top ten hold about 2.9% of the sample, which has some 250,000 clones, around 87% seen once. This clone was seen only once. This CDR3 spans 11 amino acids. The V gene lost 6 bases and the J gene lost 12 bases, with 15 bases spanning the gap. Germline V gives CDR1 MNHEY, CDR2 SVGAGI. The rearrangement links TRBV6-5 to TRBJ2-7, with D possibly matching TRBD1 (6 bases). The material sequenced was peripheral blood. The TCR sequence derives from a young woman who had recovered from COVID-19. CDR3 sequence (DNA): TGTGCCAGCAGCCGGGACACCGTTTGGTACTTC. This sequence encodes CASSRDTVWYF.